Listed below are T cell receptor beta chains from one sample, sequenced in a study of Graves' ophthalmopathy and Graves' hyperthyroidism. TCRdb ran MiXCR on the multiplex PCR reads and lists one entry per CDR3 protein. This sample yields just over 400,000 distinct CDR3 sequences, of which under 25% are seen a single time; roughly 3% belongs to the top ten. Material: peripheral blood. The source of these receptors is a woman between 18 and 29 years old with stable Graves' hyperthyroidism. CDR3s include the opening cysteine and the closing phenylalanine or tryptophan. Fields, in order: CDR3 protein, CDR3 DNA, V gene, clone size, J gene, D gene. A D gene is named only where the DNA matches it firmly. The size of a clone is reported for some rows only, either as once, few or many, or as a class for expanded clones.

CDR3aa: CSVDVMNTEAFF
CDR3nt: TGCAGCGTTGATGTCATGAACACTGAAGCTTTCTTT
v_gene: TRBV29-1
abundance: many
j_gene: TRBJ1-1
d_gene: -

CDR3aa: CASSLGFGRDYGYTF
CDR3nt: TGTGCCAGCAGCTTAGGGTTCGGCAGGGACTATGGCTACACCTTC
v_gene: TRBV11-3
abundance: -
j_gene: TRBJ1-2
d_gene: -

CDR3aa: CASSRAGLSTDTQYF
CDR3nt: TGCGCCAGCAGTCGAGCGGGACTTAGCACAGATACGCAGTATTTT
v_gene: TRBV10-1
abundance: few
j_gene: TRBJ2-3
d_gene: TRBD2

CDR3aa: CASSLVRGPHQPQHF
CDR3nt: TGTGCCAGCAGTCTCGTCAGGGGGCCTCACCAGCCCCAGCATTTT
v_gene: TRBV6-2/TRBV6-3
abundance: many
j_gene: TRBJ1-5
d_gene: TRBD1

CDR3aa: CASSLGNFYGYTF
CDR3nt: TGTGCCAGCAGCTTAGGGAACTTCTATGGCTACACCTTC
v_gene: TRBV7-9
abundance: many
j_gene: TRBJ1-2
d_gene: -

CDR3aa: CASRGQGHYGYTF
CDR3nt: TGTGCCAGCAGGGGACAGGGTCACTATGGCTACACCTTC
v_gene: TRBV6-5
abundance: many
j_gene: TRBJ1-2
d_gene: TRBD1

CDR3aa: CAWSREGGEADTQYF
CDR3nt: TGTGCCTGGAGTAGAGAGGGGGGGGAGGCAGATACGCAGTATTTT
v_gene: TRBV30
abundance: -
j_gene: TRBJ2-3
d_gene: -

CDR3aa: CASTRSLNQPQHF
CDR3nt: TGTGCCAGCACCAGAAGTCTCAATCAGCCCCAGCATTTT
v_gene: TRBV12-3/TRBV12-4
abundance: many
j_gene: TRBJ1-5
d_gene: -

CDR3aa: CASSSIKTADTEAFF
CDR3nt: TGTGCCAGCAGTTCCATTAAGACGGCGGACACTGAAGCTTTCTTT
v_gene: TRBV28
abundance: few
j_gene: TRBJ1-1
d_gene: -

CDR3aa: CASSNRALYGYTF
CDR3nt: TGTGCCAGCAGTAACAGGGCCCTCTATGGCTACACCTTC
v_gene: TRBV12-3/TRBV12-4
abundance: -
j_gene: TRBJ1-2
d_gene: -

CDR3aa: CASSQDGGQGFSETQYF
CDR3nt: TGTGCCAGCAGCCAAGATGGAGGACAGGGGTTTTCAGAGACCCAGTACTTC
v_gene: TRBV4-2
abundance: many
j_gene: TRBJ2-5
d_gene: TRBD1

CDR3aa: CASSPSGTANTEAFF
CDR3nt: TGCGCCAGCAGCCCATCCGGGACAGCGAACACTGAAGCTTTCTTT
v_gene: TRBV4-1
abundance: many
j_gene: TRBJ1-1
d_gene: TRBD1

CDR3aa: CATSEDGSYEQYF
CDR3nt: TGTGCCACCAGTGAGGACGGGTCCTACGAGCAGTACTTC
v_gene: TRBV24-1
abundance: many
j_gene: TRBJ2-7
d_gene: -